The 22 T cell receptor beta chains in this list originate from one sample, sequenced in a study of cytomegalovirus exposure and HLA in healthy donors. The PCR had 60 Vbeta and 13 Jbeta primers. The repertoire was sequenced with immunoSEQ multiplex PCR; TCRdb's copy has only in-frame clones and lacks some. The data contain about 160,000 clones, about 80% of them singletons. Source material: PBMCs. The receptors derive from a man aged 50 to 59 in good health and CMV-seropositive.

The V and J genes are TRBV5-1 and TRBJ2-2; possibly TRBD1 for D (6 bases). The germline V and J ends were trimmed by 0 bases and 0 bases, with 9 bases remaining between them. CDR1 SGHRS and CDR2 YFSETQ come from the germline V gene. The CDR3 contains 16 residues. CDR3 DNA: TGCGCCAGCAGCTTGGGTCAGGGGCCGAACACCGGGGAGCTGTTTTTT. This translates into CASSLGQGPNTGELFF.

The chain is built from TRBV15 and TRBJ1-1, with TRBD1 identical over 7 bases. Germline V gene lookup returns CDR1 LNHNV and CDR2 YYDKDF (reference sequence). This CDR3 region has 15 residues. V shed 3 bases and J 5 bases; nucleotides not matched to a gene: 9. The CDR3 region has the DNA TGTGCCACCAGCAGCAGACAGGGACGAGGTACTGAAGCTTTCTTT. Translation gives CATSSRQGRGTEAFF.

This chain connects TRBV27 to TRBJ2-4, with 9 bases that match TRBD2. The CDR3 has 15 amino acids. The J segment lost 1 base and the V segment lost 5 bases, leaving 3 bases of the junction unmatched. Germline assignment: CDR1 MNHEY and CDR2 SMNVEV (reference sequence). CDR3 sequence (DNA): TGTGCCAGCAGTCTCACTAGCGGGGCCAAAAACATTCAGTACTTC. Residues: CASSLTSGAKNIQYF.

CDR3 loop: CASSPLGTSGGAKNIQYF. Written as DNA, the CDR3 is TGTGCCAGCTCACCCCTTGGGACTAGCGGGGGAGCCAAAAACATTCAGTACTTC. V is TRBV18 and J is TRBJ2-4; 14 bases match TRBD2. This CDR3 has 18 amino acids. The ends lost 3 bases at V and 0 bases at J; junction bases unmatched: 4. The germline V gene has CDR1 KGHSH and CDR2 LQKENI.

V and J are TRBV7-9 and TRBJ2-5; D perhaps matches TRBD2 (6 bases). Per the germline V gene, CDR1 is SEHNR and CDR2 is FQNEAQ (reference sequence). The CDR3 spans 14 residues. Trimming cost V 6 bases and J 3 bases, with 14 bases left between them. The chain's CDR3 is CASRSSGTEETQYF. The DNA for the CDR3 is TGTGCCAGCAGATCCTCCGGGACTGAAGAGACCCAGTACTTC. The full variable domain, rest sourced from reference TRBV7-9 and TRBJ2-5, is DTGVSQNPRHKITKRGQNVTFRCDPISEHNRLYWYRQTLGQGPEFLTYFQNEAQLEKSRLLSDRFSAERPKGSFSTLEIQRTEQGDSAMYLCASRSSGTEETQYFGPGTRLLVL.

The J gene is TRBJ2-2, the V gene TRBV7-2; 11 nucleotides align to TRBD2. Germline V gene lookup returns CDR1 SGHTA and CDR2 FQGNSA. The CDR3 consists of 17 residues. Trimming removed 5 bases from V and 5 bases from J; junction bases left unmatched: 10. The CDR3 protein is CASSLPLTSGVTGELFF. DNA for the CDR3: TGTGCCAGCAGCCTTCCCCTGACTAGCGGGGTTACCGGGGAGCTGTTTTTT.

This chain uses TRBV7-8 with TRBJ2-2; 7 nucleotides line up with TRBD1. Germline V gives CDR1 SGHVS, CDR2 FQNEAQ. The CDR3 sequence is 18 residues long. J gave up 3 bases and V 2 bases, and 12 bases lay outside the gene matches. The CDR3 protein is CASSLRSRGTGDTGELFF. The DNA for the CDR3 is TGTGCCAGCAGCTTAAGGTCCCGGGGAACAGGGGACACCGGGGAGCTGTTTTTT. Using reference TRBV7-8 and TRBJ2-2 for the parts outside the CDR3, the full variable domain is GAGVSQSPRYKVAKRGQDVALRCDPISGHVSLFWYQQALGQGPEFLTYFQNEAQLDKSGLPSDRFFAERPEGSVSTLKIQRTQQEDSAVYLCASSLRSRGTGDTGELFFGEGSRLTVL.

The V call is TRBV7-2, the J call TRBJ2-7, with 8 bases lining up with TRBD1. The CDR3 spans 14 residues. CDR1 SGHTA and CDR2 FQGNSA come from the germline V gene. The V gene end was trimmed by 5 bases and the J gene end by 2 bases; junction bases not matched to a gene: 5. DNA of the CDR3: TGTGCCAGCAGCCCTACAGGGGGACCCTACGAGCAGTACTTC. Amino acids: CASSPTGGPYEQYF.

This clone has a handful of counts. The chain recombines TRBV4-1 with TRBJ2-3, with D perhaps TRBD2 (5 bases). V dropped 7 bases and J dropped 2 bases, with 16 bases sitting between them. The CDR3 length is 15 residues. The V gene's germline CDR1 is MGHRA and CDR2 YSYEKL. The CDR3 sequence is CASKRRGIPTDTQYF. The CDR3 DNA follows: TGCGCCAGCAAGCGGCGAGGGATCCCCACAGATACGCAGTATTTT.

J is TRBJ1-2 and V is TRBV18, with no clear D. CDR1 and CDR2 from the germline V gene are KGHSH and LQKENI. V was trimmed by 3 bases and J by 0 bases, leaving 8 bases between them. The CDR3 has 14 residues. The CDR3 loop is CASSPPQTNYGYTF. The CDR3 bases are TGTGCCAGCTCACCCCCACAGACTAACTATGGCTACACCTTC.

The V gene is TRBV4-3, the J gene TRBJ2-1; perhaps TRBD1 as D (6 bases). The CDR3 loop spans 16 amino acids. V dropped 3 bases and J dropped 7 bases, with 19 bases sitting between them. Per germline, CDR1 LGHNA and CDR2 YSLEER. CDR3 protein: CASSQIQGGPLNEQFF. The CDR3 DNA reads TGCGCCAGCAGCCAGATACAGGGCGGGCCCCTTAATGAGCAGTTCTTC.

The chain joins TRBV14 to TRBJ1-3; D not resolved. Trimming shortened V by 4 bases and J by 0 bases, and 7 bases separated the two germline ends. Germline V gives CDR1 SGHDN, CDR2 FVKESK. The CDR3 runs to 14 residues. The CDR3 DNA reads as TGTGCCAGCAGCCTAGTAAGCTCTGGAAACACCATATATTTT. The encoded protein is CASSLVSSGNTIYF.

The CDR3: CASSPPYRVGTEAFF. CDR3 nucleotides: TGTGCCAGCAGCCCACCGTACAGGGTAGGGACTGAAGCTTTCTTT. The V call is TRBV7-9, the J call TRBJ1-1, with a possible D match to TRBD1 (6 bases). CDR3 length equals 15 residues. From germline, CDR1 is SEHNR and CDR2 FQNEAQ (reference sequence). V lost 5 bases, J lost 5 bases, and 18 bases lay in between.

V is TRBV2 and J is TRBJ1-1, with TRBD1 matching 7 bases. With 5 bases clipped from V and 3 bases from J, the junction kept 3 bases outside the gene matches. In germline, CDR1 is SNHLY, CDR2 FYNNEI. This CDR3 is built from 13 residues. In DNA form, the CDR3 reads TGTGCCAGCAGTCGGGACAGCGACACTGAAGCTTTCTTT. Translation: CASSRDSDTEAFF.

This clone has more than one count but fewer than ten. Other DNA sequences of this sample code for an identical CDR3. The genes are TRBV5-1 and TRBJ2-2, with D perhaps matching TRBD1 (5 bases). V was cut by 0 bases and J by 1 base, with 7 bases left in between. This CDR3 region has 15 residues. CDR1 and CDR2 (germline): SGHRS, YFSETQ. In DNA form, the CDR3 reads TGCGCCAGCAGCTTGGGACAGCTGAACACCGGGGAGCTGTTTTTT. Translating gives CASSLGQLNTGELFF.

This chain uses TRBV6-4 with TRBJ1-2; D not certain. Germline V CDR1 and CDR2: MRHNA, SNTAGT. V lost 0 bases, J lost 6 bases, and 14 bases lay in between. This CDR3 has 15 amino acids. CDR3 region: CASSDSSLGRDGYTF. The CDR3 region has the DNA TGTGCCAGCAGTGACTCGAGTTTAGGGAGGGATGGCTACACCTTC.

This chain joins TRBV4-3 and TRBJ1-5; TRBD1 aligns across 9 bases. Germline V gene sequence: CDR1 LGHNA, CDR2 YSLEER. Trimming cost V 1 base and J 7 bases; bases outside gene matches: 5. The CDR3 has 15 amino acids. The CDR3 nucleotides are TGCGCCAGCAGCCAAGTGACAGGGGGGTCCCAGCCCCAGCATTTT. Its translation is CASSQVTGGSQPQHF.

This sequence joins TRBV9 and TRBJ2-3; 13 bases match TRBD2. Germline CDR1 SGDLS, CDR2 YYNGEE. The CDR3 sequence is 20 residues long. The trim removed 0 bases at V and 1 base at J, leaving 11 bases unmatched. This CDR3 reads CASSVAFTSGGAGGTDTQYF. CDR3 in DNA: TGTGCCAGCAGCGTAGCTTTCACTAGCGGGGGGGCGGGCGGCACAGATACGCAGTATTTT.

This clone has more than one count but fewer than ten. V and J are TRBV30 and TRBJ1-6; TRBD1 agrees at 8 bases. With V trimmed by 0 bases and J by 11 bases, 3 bases remained unmatched. The CDR3 is 13 amino acids. Germline V lookup: CDR1 GTSNPN, CDR2 SVGIG (reference sequence). CDR3 in amino acids: CAWSVQTGAPLHF. The CDR3, as DNA: TGTGCCTGGAGTGTCCAGACAGGGGCACCCCTCCACTTT.

The chain employs TRBV6-1 and TRBJ2-5; 8 bases agree with TRBD1. The DNA matches TRBJ2-7 better at its end, which makes the J call doubtful. Germline CDR1 reads MNHNS; CDR2 reads SASEGT. The length of the CDR3 is 13 residues. CDR3 nucleotides: TGTGCCAGCTCTCCGGACAGGGTCTACGAGCAGTACTTC. Translating gives CASSPDRVYEQYF.

The chain joins TRBV6-1 to TRBJ2-3, with TRBD2 matching over 8 bases. Per germline, CDR1 MNHNS and CDR2 SASEGT. CDR3 size: 15 residues. V lost 3 bases to trimming and J lost 4 bases; unmatched junction nucleotides: 6. DNA of the CDR3: TGTGCCAGCAGTGATGGCGGGGGGTTTTCAGATACGCAGTATTTT. Amino acid sequence: CASSDGGGFSDTQYF.

The rearrangement uses TRBV15 and TRBJ2-1, with D possibly being TRBD2 (6 bases). V lost 3 bases, J lost 8 bases, and 17 bases lay in between. CDR1 is LNHNV and CDR2 is YYDKDF in the germline V gene (reference sequence). The CDR3 is 15 amino acids. CDR3 DNA: TGTGCCACCAGCAGCCCCCTAACTAGCATCGATGAGCAGTTCTTC. Its protein is CATSSPLTSIDEQFF.